This T cell receptor (beta chain) was observed in a study of graft-versus-host responses after intestinal transplantation. Findings of the study overall: Association was observed between peak circulating GvH clone levels and early post-transplant HvG declines.

V lost 2 bases and J lost 2, with 6 bases in between. The germline V gene encodes CDR1 MRHNA and CDR2 SNTAGT. The CDR3 sequence is 13 residues long. The repertoire was sequenced with immunoSEQ multiplex PCR; TCRdb's copy has only in-frame clones and lacks some. The data contain 90,000 to 100,000 clones, more than 70% of them singletons. A remark on this clone: Its antigen is still unknown.

Specimen: PBMCs, collected 255 days after intestinal transplant. The receptor was derived from a human patient who received an intestinal transplant, so some T cells may come from the graft donor. The chain is built from TRBV6-4 and TRBJ1-1; D perhaps matches TRBD1 (5 bases). DNA for the CDR3: TGTGCCAGCAGTGACCGGGACAACACTGAAGCTTTCTTT. Amino acid sequence: CASSDRDNTEAFF.